The 23 T cell receptor beta chains presented below share a single source sample, sequenced in a study of blood T cells in healthy people across ages. A J-beta primer mix and a sample-barcoded 5' primer were used in a second PCR of about 7 to 12 cycles. Each CDR3 protein gets one entry after TCRdb re-called the 5' RACE reads with MiXCR. The table records about 500,000 distinct CDR3 sequences, around 24% of them present only once. The sample was also reused in another study, on T cells of mothers and their children.

Sequenced sample: blood. The receptors shown here come from a boy younger than 18 in good health.

This clonotype was counted only a few times. The chain employs TRBV20-1 and TRBJ1-2; 9 bases are shared with TRBD1. Germline trimming cut 1 base from V and 8 bases from J; bases unmatched to any gene: 8. Germline lookup yields CDR1 DFQATT and CDR2 SNEGSKA (reference sequence). The CDR3 consists of 14 residues. This CDR3 is CSARGGTGLGGYTF. In nucleotides, the CDR3 is TGCAGTGCTAGAGGAGGGACAGGGTTGGGAGGCTACACCTTC.

The gene calls are TRBV6-2 or TRBV6-3 and TRBJ2-7, with D perhaps matching TRBD1 (5 bases). Trimming cost V 4 bases and J 0 bases, with 13 bases left between them. Germline loops: CDR1 MNHEY, CDR2 SVGEGT. The CDR3 runs 15 residues. Written as DNA, the CDR3 is TGTGCCAGCAGTTCCCAGGGAAGCCGCTCCTACGAGCAGTACTTC. Translating gives CASSSQGSRSYEQYF.

This sequence joins TRBV18 and TRBJ1-4; TRBD1 is a possible D gene (5 bases). Germline CDR1 and CDR2: KGHSH and LQKENI. The CDR3 loop spans 17 amino acids. The V end was cut by 2 bases, the J end by 2 bases, with 15 bases between. The CDR3 loop is CASSPGTSGGTNEKLFF. CDR3 DNA sequence: TGTGCCAGCTCACCAGGGACGTCCGGAGGCACTAATGAAAAACTGTTTTTT.

The rearrangement links TRBV29-1 to TRBJ2-2; D is uncertain. Between the trimmed V and J ends, which lost 7 bases and 5 bases, there was a span of 11 bases. CDR3 length: 12 residues. Germline V CDR1 and CDR2: SQVTM, ANQGSEA. The CDR3: CSAGGRTGELFF. Here the CDR3 DNA reads TGCAGCGCCGGTGGGCGTACCGGGGAGCTGTTTTTT.

The chain combines TRBV11-2 with TRBJ2-1; TRBD2 matches 14 bases. After removal of 5 bases from V and 0 bases from J, the junction contained 12 bases not matched to a gene. The CDR3 runs to 20 residues. Germline assignment: CDR1 SGHAT and CDR2 FQNNGV. CDR3 protein: CASSRPGTSGGRSSYNEQFF. The CDR3 DNA reads TGTGCCAGCAGCCGACCCGGGACTAGCGGGGGCCGGAGCTCCTACAATGAGCAGTTCTTC.

The chain carries TRBV12-3 or TRBV12-4 and TRBJ2-7; 9 bases align to TRBD2. Trimming cost V 3 bases and J 3 bases; bases outside gene matches: 6. This CDR3 region has 15 residues. The CDR3 DNA follows: TGTGCCAGCAGTTTCTTTAGCGGGAGCAGCTACGAGCAGTACTTC. It specifies CASSFFSGSSYEQYF.

The chain links TRBV20-1 to TRBJ2-7, with D possibly called TRBD1 or TRBD2 (7 bases each). V lost 6 bases and J 0 bases, leaving 15 bases between the germline ends. In germline, CDR1 is DFQATT, CDR2 SNEGSKA (reference sequence). The CDR3 extends over 14 amino acids. DNA for the CDR3: TGCAGTGCGCTCAGGGGGGGCGGCTCCTACGAGCAGTACTTC. Translated, it gives CSALRGGGSYEQYF.

The rearrangement links TRBV2 to TRBJ2-5; TRBD1 agrees at 11 bases. With V trimmed by 11 bases and J by 2 bases, 7 bases remained unmatched. Germline lookup yields CDR1 SNHLY and CDR2 FYNNEI. This CDR3 is built from 14 residues. CDR3 amino acids: CAGKGTGGQETQYF. The CDR3 DNA reads as TGTGCCGGCAAAGGGACAGGGGGACAAGAGACCCAGTACTTC.

This clonotype was recorded once. This chain joins TRBV6-6 and TRBJ2-5; D remains ambiguous. TRBJ2-7 matches the DNA end more closely, so the J call is doubtful. Germline CDR1 MNHNY, CDR2 SVGAGI (reference sequence). This CDR3 is built from 16 residues. The CDR3 region is CASSYSSPILSYEQYF. DNA for the CDR3: TGTGCCAGCAGTTACTCGTCGCCTATCCTCTCCTACGAGCAGTACTTC.

This clonotype was seen a few times. The chain uses TRBV6-6 and TRBJ2-7; 11 nucleotides line up with TRBD1. V trimming: 4 bases; J trimming: 7 bases; junction bases outside the gene matches: 6. Germline V lookup: CDR1 MNHNY, CDR2 SVGAGI (reference sequence). CDR3 length equals 14 residues. CDR3 residues: CASSSPDRGLEQYF. CDR3 bases: TGTGCCAGCAGTTCCCCGGACAGGGGGCTTGAGCAGTACTTC.

This clonotype showed up just a few times. The chain uses TRBV20-1 and TRBJ2-3; D tentatively reads TRBD1 or TRBD2 (5 bases each). V shed 6 bases and J shed 1 base, with 14 bases lying between them. CDR3 length equals 14 residues. Germline V gene sequence: CDR1 DFQATT, CDR2 SNEGSKA (reference sequence). The CDR3 sequence is CSAPPGRGTDTQYF. Written as DNA, the CDR3 is TGCAGTGCCCCGCCGGGACGGGGCACAGATACGCAGTATTTT.

This clonotype came up a few times. V gene TRBV6-6 combines with J gene TRBJ2-2, with 9 bases aligning to TRBD2. V lost 6 bases, J lost 2 bases, and 7 bases stayed unmatched. In germline, CDR1 is MNHNY, CDR2 SVGAGI (reference sequence). This CDR3 spans 16 amino acids. CDR3 DNA sequence: TGTGCCAGCAGCTCCGGGACTAGCCTAAACACCGGGGAGCTGTTTTTT. This translates into CASSSGTSLNTGELFF.

This chain uses TRBV7-2 with TRBJ2-5; D is perhaps TRBD2 (5 bases). This CDR3 comprises 15 residues. Germline values: CDR1 SGHTA, CDR2 FQGNSA. Trimming shortened V by 4 bases and J by 4 bases, and 16 bases separated the two germline ends. The CDR3: CASSSTTLGRETQYF. In nucleotides, the CDR3 is TGTGCCAGCAGCTCAACGACACTAGGACGAGAGACCCAGTACTTC.

A few counts support this clonotype. The CDR3 loop is CASSQVGGYNEQFF. For the CDR3, the DNA is TGTGCCAGCAGCCAGGTGGGGGGCTACAATGAGCAGTTCTTC. The chain links TRBV7-3 to TRBJ2-1; the D gene is possibly TRBD2 (6 bases). Germline V CDR1 and CDR2: SGHTA, FQGTGA. CDR3 length: 14 amino acids. V dropped 5 bases and J dropped 3 bases, with 11 bases sitting between them.

This sequence joins TRBV27 and TRBJ2-1; 7 bases are a match to TRBD2. The CDR3 sequence is 14 residues long. V trimming: 8 bases; J trimming: 6 bases; junction bases outside the gene matches: 10. Germline CDR1 and CDR2: MNHEY and SMNVEV (reference sequence). The DNA for the CDR3 is TGTGCCAGCTTCGGACTAGAGAATATCAATGAGCAGTTCTTC. Encoded protein: CASFGLENINEQFF.

At least ten counts were recorded for this clonotype. The genes are TRBV7-2 and TRBJ2-7; 10 nucleotides agree with TRBD1. This CDR3 region has 14 residues. Trimming removed 5 bases from V and 8 bases from J; junction bases left unmatched: 9. Per the germline V gene, CDR1 is SGHTA and CDR2 is FQGNSA. In nucleotides, the CDR3 is TGTGCCAGCAGCCCTATCACGACAGGGGGCAAGCAGTACTTC. Its protein is CASSPITTGGKQYF. Drawing the rest from reference TRBV7-2 and TRBJ2-7, the complete variable domain is GAGVSQSPSNKVTEKGKDVELRCDPISGHTALYWYRQSLGQGLEFLIYFQGNSAPDKSGLPSDRFSAERTGGSVSTLTIQRTQQEDSAVYLCASSPITTGGKQYFGPGTRLTVT.

This clonotype was counted only a few times. The CDR3 DNA reads TGTGCCAGCAGCCCACAGGGGGTCAGCTCCTACGAGCAGTACTTC. Protein: CASSPQGVSSYEQYF. V gene TRBV27 combines with J gene TRBJ2-7; 8 bases match TRBD1. CDR3 length equals 15 residues. CDR1 MNHEY and CDR2 SMNVEV come from the germline V gene (reference sequence). V dropped 6 bases and J dropped 0; count of bases not matched to a gene: 7.

This clonotype has a handful of counts. The V and J genes are TRBV20-1 and TRBJ2-1; D tentatively reads TRBD1 or TRBD2 (5 bases each). Deletions cut 3 bases from V and 7 bases from J, with 19 bases between. CDR1 DFQATT and CDR2 SNEGSKA come from the germline V gene (reference sequence). The CDR3 runs to 15 residues. The CDR3 here is CSARYFGTSLNEQFF. CDR3 in DNA: TGCAGTGCTAGGTATTTCGGGACCAGTCTGAATGAGCAGTTCTTC.

This clonotype was detected only a few times. CDR3 DNA: TGCAGTGCTAGAGATGCTGGGCCCCCAGGAGTAGAGACCCAGTACTTC. Protein sequence: CSARDAGPPGVETQYF. This chain links TRBV20-1 with TRBJ2-5; D uncertain. V dropped 0 bases and J dropped 4 bases, with 18 bases sitting between them. This CDR3 contains 16 residues. Germline loops: CDR1 DFQATT, CDR2 SNEGSKA (reference sequence).

Details on this clonotype: The junction departs from germline at one end; a sequencing error may be responsible. The chain couples TRBV6-6 to TRBJ1-2; D is possibly TRBD1 (6 bases). The CDR3 is made up of 11 amino acids. Per the germline V gene, CDR1 is MNHNY and CDR2 is SVGAGI (reference sequence). The CDR3 loop reads CASSYDRTFIF. In nucleotides, the CDR3 is TGTGCCAGCAGTTACGACAGGACCTTCATCTTC.

V is TRBV20-1 and J is TRBJ2-5; 10 bases are shared with TRBD2. The J call may be faulty, since TRBJ2-7 better matches the DNA end. Germline V gene lookup returns CDR1 DFQATT and CDR2 SNEGSKA (reference sequence). This CDR3 comprises 15 residues. The CDR3 DNA reads TGCAGTGCTAAGGAAACTAGCGGGATCTTATACGAGCAGTACTTC. It is translated as CSAKETSGILYEQYF.

There are many counts of this clonotype. The rearrangement joins TRBV7-2 to TRBJ2-3, with TRBD2 as a possible D gene (5 bases). Germline values: CDR1 SGHTA, CDR2 FQGNSA. This CDR3 has 14 residues. Trimming shortened V by 2 bases and J by 5 bases, and 11 bases separated the two germline ends. The DNA for the CDR3 is TGTGCCAGCAGCTTACAGCGGAGACGAGATACGCAGTATTTT. Its protein is CASSLQRRRDTQYF. Based on the CDR3 plus reference TRBV7-2 and TRBJ2-3, the full variable domain is GAGVSQSPSNKVTEKGKDVELRCDPISGHTALYWYRQSLGQGLEFLIYFQGNSAPDKSGLPSDRFSAERTGGSVSTLTIQRTQQEDSAVYLCASSLQRRRDTQYFGPGTRLTVL.

The chain employs TRBV4-3 and TRBJ1-2; 8 bases are shared with TRBD1. Trimming took 0 bases from V and 2 from J; bases not matched to a gene: 5. The V gene's germline CDR1 is LGHNA and CDR2 YSLEER. The CDR3 totals 16 residues. The CDR3, as DNA: TGCGCCAGCAGCCAAGAATATCGGACAGGGAACTATGGCTACACCTTC. It specifies CASSQEYRTGNYGYTF.